This T cell receptor beta chain originates from a study of cytomegalovirus exposure and HLA in healthy donors. Overall study findings and caveats: Cytomegalovirus association was listed for approximately 160 TCR beta chains.

This table comes from immunoSEQ multiplex PCR, and its TCRdb copy is limited to in-frame clones, with some not included. The sample has 70,000 or so clones, 94% seen once. V was pared by 4 bases and J by 1 base, with 12 bases between. CDR1 and CDR2 (germline): SGHDN, FVKESK. The CDR3 runs 15 residues. Comments on this clone: Its antigen remains unknown.

The sequencing input was PBMCs. This clonotype originated in a young woman in good health and CMV-seropositive. The gene calls are TRBV14 and TRBJ2-3, with a weak D call TRBD1 (6 bases). CDR3 amino acids: CASSPRAGGTDTQYF. In DNA form, the CDR3 reads TGTGCCAGCAGCCCCCGGGCAGGGGGCACAGATACGCAGTATTTT.